Following are 7 T cell receptor beta chains from one sample sequenced in a study of T cells in women clearing cervical HPV infection. The assay was immunoSEQ multiplex PCR, and TCRdb's table has in-frame clones only and misses some. The specimen's table records under 50,000 clones. The material sequenced was blood buffy coat. The receptors shown here come from a woman aged 18-70 years with a cervical HPV16 infection that either progressed to CIN3+ or cleared (not recorded which).

On this clone: Read data end 3 residues before the CDR3 end; the end is taken from the germline J gene. J is TRBJ2-5 and V is TRBV5-1; D is perhaps TRBD1 (6 bases). V was shortened by 5 bases and J by 0 bases, with 14 bases between the two germline ends. The CDR3 spans 15 residues. Germline loops: CDR1 SGHRS, CDR2 YFSETQ. The DNA read from the CDR3 is TGCGCCAGCAGTGTGGGAAGGGGGTACCAAGAGACC. As protein: CASSVGRGYQET. From start to end, the CDR3 is CASSVGRGYQETQYF.

To note about this clone: The CDR3 end lies 3 residues beyond the end of the read and is filled in from the germline J gene. The chain employs TRBV5-4 and TRBJ1-6, with a weak D call TRBD1 (5 bases). Trimming took off 4 bases at V and 0 bases at J, with 8 bases between the two ends. This CDR3 has 15 amino acids. In germline, CDR1 is SGHNT, CDR2 YYREEE (reference sequence). The CDR3 bases that were read are TGTGCCAGCAGCCGGGGGAGCTCCTATAATTCACCC. Translating it yields CASSRGSSYNSP. The whole CDR3 is CASSRGSSYNSPLHF. Full variable domain (missing parts from reference TRBV5-4 and TRBJ1-6): ETGVTQSPTHLIKTRGQQVTLRCSSQSGHNTVSWYQQALGQGPQFIFQYYREEENGRGNFPPRFSGLQFPNYSSELNVNALELDDSALYLCASSRGSSYNSPLHFGNGTRLTVT.

As for this clone: The sequenced fragment ends 3 residues before the CDR3 boundary, so the rest is inferred from the germline J gene. The V gene is TRBV5-6, the J gene TRBJ2-2; no definite D call. Germline V CDR1 and CDR2: SGHDT, YYEEEE. V was cut by 3 bases and J by 4 bases, with 10 bases left in between. The CDR3 consists of 14 residues. CDR3 in amino acids: CASSWVERTGELFF. Partial CDR3 DNA: TGTGCCAGCAGCTGGGTCGAGCGCACCGGGGAG.

Details on this clone: The read stops 3 residues short of the end of the CDR3; the missing end is completed from the germline J gene. V usage is TRBV5-8 and J usage is TRBJ1-2, with D unresolved. Per germline, CDR1 SGHTS and CDR2 YDEGEE. Trimming stripped 1 base from V and 4 bases from J, with 14 bases between. This CDR3 is built from 15 residues. The CDR3: CASSLSQRDTYGYTF. CDR3 DNA (partial): TGTGCCAGCAGCTTGAGTCAGCGAGATACCTATGGC.

In the case of this clone: The read ends 3 residues early relative to the CDR3; the germline J gene fills the gap. The chain couples TRBV18 to TRBJ1-2, with D unresolved. Germline V gives CDR1 KGHSH, CDR2 LQKENI. This CDR3 region has 14 residues. CDR3 sequence: CASSSTAGVHDYTF. The CDR3 bases that were read are TGTGCCAGCTCATCTACTGCGGGAGTGCACGAC.

Of note for this clone: The read is 3 residues too short to cover the CDR3 end, so that end is filled in from the germline J gene. V and J are TRBV30 and TRBJ2-5; D may be TRBD1 (5 bases). The CDR3 extends over 13 amino acids. Looked up from germline, CDR1 is GTSNPN and CDR2 is SVGIG (reference sequence). Trimming removed 4 bases at V and 5 bases at J, with 14 bases between. The part of the CDR3 DNA that was read is TGTGCCTGGAACCTGGGGCGTGGGGAGACC. Translated: CAWNLGRGET. The full-length CDR3 reads as CAWNLGRGETQYF.

The part of the CDR3 DNA that was read is TGTGCCAGCAGTGAAGCCGGGCAGGGGGGTGAA. Amino acid sequence: CASSEAGQGGE. The CDR3 in its entirety is CASSEAGQGGEAFF. The chain combines TRBV6-1 with TRBJ1-1; 7 nucleotides match TRBD1. From the germline J gene comes the end of the CDR3, since the read stops 3 residues before it. V trimming: 0 bases; J trimming: 7 bases; junction bases outside the gene matches: 5. The CDR3 is 14 residues long. Germline CDR1 reads MNHNS; CDR2 reads SASEGT.